This is a list of T cell receptor beta chains from one sample in a study of T cell responses to AZD1222 COVID-19 vaccine. Repertoires were generated with immunoSEQ multiplex PCR, while TCRdb's copy carries only in-frame clones and drops some. Of over 150,000 clones listed, approximately 90% are singletons. Material: peripheral blood, obtained on day 0 of AZD1222 vaccination. These receptors all come from an adult in good health. Each CDR3 is given with its conserved first and last residue. Fields, in order: CDR3 DNA, CDR3 protein, J gene, D gene, V gene, clone size. The D gene is left open where the match is weak. Not all rows give a size; the values are once, few, many and, for expanded clones, a class.

cdr3_nt: TGTGCCACCAGTGATTTTTTCGGTAAAGGCTACACCTTC
cdr3_aa: CATSDFFGKGYTF
j_call: TRBJ1-2
d_call: -
v_call: TRBV24-1
clone_size: -

cdr3_nt: TGCAGCGTTAATCTAGCGGAAACAACTTTCTACGAGCAGTACTTC
cdr3_aa: CSVNLAETTFYEQYF
j_call: TRBJ2-7
d_call: TRBD2
v_call: TRBV29-1
clone_size: few

cdr3_nt: TGTGCCAGCAGCCCCCTGATCACTAGCACAGATACGCAGTATTTT
cdr3_aa: CASSPLITSTDTQYF
j_call: TRBJ2-3
d_call: -
v_call: TRBV7-2
clone_size: -

cdr3_nt: TGTGCCAGCAGCTCGATCGGGGGGGCTAGCACAGATACGCAGTATTTT
cdr3_aa: CASSSIGGASTDTQYF
j_call: TRBJ2-3
d_call: TRBD2
v_call: TRBV7-3
clone_size: -

cdr3_nt: TGTGCCAGCAGTTTGGGGGTCCAGTATGGCTACACCTTC
cdr3_aa: CASSLGVQYGYTF
j_call: TRBJ1-2
d_call: -
v_call: TRBV28
clone_size: -

cdr3_nt: TGTGCCAGCAGTTATATTGGGGGGGTTTCAGATACGCAGTATTTT
cdr3_aa: CASSYIGGVSDTQYF
j_call: TRBJ2-3
d_call: TRBD2
v_call: TRBV6-6
clone_size: -

cdr3_nt: TGTGCCAGCAAGCCCTCAGGGACAGGGAAAAACATTCAGTACTTC
cdr3_aa: CASKPSGTGKNIQYF
j_call: TRBJ2-4
d_call: TRBD1
v_call: TRBV6-5
clone_size: -

cdr3_nt: TGTGCCAGCAGTTGGACAGTCAATCAGCCCCAGCATTTT
cdr3_aa: CASSWTVNQPQHF
j_call: TRBJ1-5
d_call: -
v_call: TRBV6-5
clone_size: -

cdr3_nt: TGTGCCAGCAGCCACGGGACGCAGGATGAAAAACTGTTTTTT
cdr3_aa: CASSHGTQDEKLFF
j_call: TRBJ1-4
d_call: -
v_call: TRBV3-1/TRBV3-2
clone_size: -

cdr3_nt: TGTGCCAGCTCACATACTAGCGGAGGGGCCATTTTTAATGAGCAGTTCTTC
cdr3_aa: CASSHTSGGAIFNEQFF
j_call: TRBJ2-1
d_call: TRBD2
v_call: TRBV18
clone_size: -

cdr3_nt: TGTGCCAGCAGCGTCCAAAGTACGGGAAACACCATATATTTT
cdr3_aa: CASSVQSTGNTIYF
j_call: TRBJ1-3
d_call: -
v_call: TRBV9
clone_size: -

cdr3_nt: TGTGCCAGCAGCTTAGCGGGACCCAGCGAGGCTTTCTTT
cdr3_aa: CASSLAGPSEAFF
j_call: TRBJ1-1
d_call: -
v_call: TRBV7-9
clone_size: once